A selection of T cell receptor beta chains follows, all from one sample in a study of T cells in Graves' hyperthyroidism and ophthalmopathy. TCRdb ran MiXCR on the multiplex PCR reads and lists one entry per CDR3 protein. The table includes hundreds of thousands of distinct CDR3 sequences, about a sixth detected once. The sequenced sample consisted of blood. Source of these receptors: a young woman with Graves' hyperthyroidism. Each CDR3 is given with its conserved first and last residue. A D gene is named only where the DNA matches it firmly. A clone size is listed for some rows: how often the clone was seen (once, few, many), or a class if it is expanded.

>many|TRBV2|TRBD1|TRBJ1-1
CASSESPIGQANTEAFF
TGTGCCAGCAGTGAGAGCCCAATCGGACAGGCGAACACTGAAGCTTTCTTT
>many|TRBV24-1|TRBD2|TRBJ2-1
CATSDFLAGRNEQFF
TGTGCCACCAGTGATTTCCTAGCGGGACGCAATGAGCAGTTCTTC
>many|TRBV29-1|NA|TRBJ1-1
CSVGYRVNTEAFF
TGCAGCGTTGGCTACAGGGTGAACACTGAAGCTTTCTTT
>few|TRBV5-1|NA|TRBJ2-5
CASSLGSNTGKTQYF
TGCGCCAGCAGCTTGGGGTCCAACACGGGGAAGACCCAGTACTTC
>few|TRBV7-3|NA|TRBJ2-1
CASSFRDSNEQFF
TGTGCCAGCAGCTTTCGCGACTCAAATGAGCAGTTCTTC
>many|TRBV20-1|NA|TRBJ2-7
CSARVHRVYEQYF
TGCAGTGCTAGAGTCCACAGGGTCTACGAGCAGTACTTC
>few|TRBV6-1|NA|TRBJ2-2
CASSEAWSTGELFF
TGTGCCAGCAGTGAAGCTTGGAGTACCGGGGAGCTGTTTTTT
>many|TRBV28|NA|TRBJ2-7
CASSLMTRSSYEQYF
TGTGCCAGCAGTTTAATGACTAGGAGCTCCTACGAGCAGTACTTC
>NA|TRBV7-9|TRBD1|TRBJ1-6
CASSLPGQGIGNSPLHF
TGTGCCAGCAGCTTACCGGGACAGGGAATAGGGAATTCACCCCTCCACTTT
>many|TRBV18|TRBD1|TRBJ2-7
CASSPGQGTYEQYF
TGTGCCAGCAGCCCGGGACAGGGAACTTACGAGCAGTACTTC
>many|TRBV20-1|TRBD2|TRBJ2-3
CSAQGLAGVDTQYF
TGCAGTGCGCAGGGACTAGCGGGAGTAGATACGCAGTATTTT
>once|TRBV19|NA|TRBJ2-7
CASSAAGTNYEQYF
TGTGCCAGTAGTGCGGCCGGGACGAATTACGAGCAGTACTTC
>few|TRBV29-1|TRBD1|TRBJ1-2
CSVGGGASIGYTF
TGCAGCGTTGGAGGGGGCGCATCGATCGGCTACACCTTC
>many|TRBV6-1|NA|TRBJ1-1
CASSATRLNTEAFF
TGTGCCAGCAGTGCGACTAGACTGAACACTGAAGCTTTCTTT
>many|TRBV20-1|TRBD1|TRBJ2-7
CSARDQQGPVYEQYF
TGCAGTGCTAGAGATCAACAGGGGCCGGTCTACGAGCAGTACTTC
>NA|TRBV2|NA|TRBJ2-5
CASSSAPGYQETQYF
TGTGCCAGCAGTTCTGCCCCGGGGTACCAAGAGACCCAGTACTTC
>NA|TRBV28|NA|TRBJ2-3
CASSLGVSLSTDTQYF
TGTGCCAGCAGTTTAGGAGTCAGCCTCAGCACAGATACGCAGTATTTT
>NA|TRBV7-3|TRBD2|TRBJ2-1
CASSLAEWGGGKFF
TGTGCCAGCAGCTTAGCGGAATGGGGGGGGGGAAAGTTCTTC
>many|TRBV9|NA|TRBJ2-5
CASSVGWGKETQYF
TGTGCCAGCAGCGTAGGATGGGGTAAGGAGACCCAGTACTTC
>few|TRBV3-1|TRBD2|TRBJ2-1
CASSQETAGGFWSYNEQFF
TGTGCCAGCAGCCAAGAGACAGCGGGAGGGTTTTGGTCCTACAATGAGCAGTTCTTC
>few|TRBV28|TRBD1|TRBJ1-6
CASSTLETGAYNSPLHF
TGTGCCAGCAGTACGCTGGAGACAGGGGCCTATAATTCACCCCTCCACTTT
>many|TRBV11-2|NA|TRBJ2-6
CASSLISGSSGANVLTF
TGTGCCAGCAGCTTGATCTCCGGTAGCTCTGGGGCCAACGTCCTGACTTTC
>many|TRBV3-1|NA|TRBJ1-1
CASSQLVRDSEAFF
TGTGCCAGCAGCCAACTCGTTCGGGACTCTGAAGCTTTCTTT
>few|TRBV4-2|NA|TRBJ2-7
CASSQGTGILTSYEQYF
TGTGCCAGCAGCCAAGGGACCGGGATACTAACGTCCTACGAGCAGTACTTC
>once|TRBV7-9|TRBD1|TRBJ1-6
CASSARQGRSNSPLHF
TGTGCCAGCAGCGCCAGACAGGGTAGAAGTAATTCACCCCTCCACTTT
>few|TRBV4-2|NA|TRBJ2-2
CASSQKRNSYEWDTGELFF
TGTGCCAGCAGCCAAAAAAGGAACTCTTATGAGTGGGACACCGGGGAGCTGTTTTTT
>few|TRBV6-6|NA|TRBJ1-4
CASSYSRTVMEKLFF
TGTGCCAGCAGTTACTCCAGGACAGTCATGGAAAAACTGTTTTTT
>many|TRBV20-1|NA|TRBJ2-5
CSARGLTATGTQYF
TGCAGTGCTAGAGGGTTGACTGCGACAGGGACCCAGTACTTC
>many|TRBV28|TRBD2|TRBJ2-1
CASSIAGGNEQFF
TGTGCCAGCAGTATAGCGGGAGGAAATGAGCAGTTCTTC
>NA|TRBV30|NA|TRBJ1-1
CAWSVGVPGTEAFF
TGTGCCTGGAGTGTGGGCGTCCCGGGAACTGAAGCTTTCTTT
>NA|TRBV3-1|NA|TRBJ2-1
CASSQGAGPGNEQFF
TGTGCCAGCAGCCAAGGGGCGGGTCCAGGGAATGAGCAGTTCTTC
>few|TRBV5-1|TRBD2|TRBJ2-1
CASSLLSGSNEQFF
TGCGCCAGCAGCTTACTTAGCGGGAGTAATGAGCAGTTCTTC
>many|TRBV10-1|TRBD2|TRBJ2-7
CASSESTTSGARSEQYF
TGCGCCAGCAGTGAGTCCACAACTAGCGGGGCTAGGAGTGAGCAGTACTTC
>many|TRBV11-2|TRBD1|TRBJ2-1
CASSRSRRQGVADEQFF
TGTGCCAGCAGTCGAAGCCGACGACAGGGGGTAGCCGATGAGCAGTTCTTC
>many|TRBV2|NA|TRBJ1-2
CASVVGNLVSGYTF
TGTGCCAGCGTGGTCGGCAATCTCGTATCTGGCTACACCTTC
>many|TRBV6-1|NA|TRBJ2-7
CASSEEHRPAEQYF
TGTGCCAGCAGTGAAGAACACAGGCCGGCAGAGCAGTACTTC
>many|TRBV7-9|TRBD2|TRBJ2-1
CASSFSGGPVYEQFF
TGTGCCAGCAGCTTTAGCGGGGGGCCCGTCTATGAGCAGTTCTTC
>few|TRBV20-1|NA|TRBJ2-1
CSARDELAGLFNEQFF
TGCAGTGCTAGAGACGAATTGGCGGGCCTTTTCAATGAGCAGTTCTTC
>NA|TRBV15|NA|TRBJ1-1
CATSVRGTDTEAFF
TGTGCCACCAGCGTCAGGGGCACGGACACTGAAGCTTTCTTT
>NA|TRBV19|NA|TRBJ1-6
CASTHGDIYNSPLHF
TGTGCCAGTACCCATGGGGATATCTATAATTCACCCCTCCACTTT
>many|TRBV10-3|NA|TRBJ2-7
CAISGHSGFYEQYF
TGTGCCATCAGTGGACACTCAGGTTTTTACGAGCAGTACTTC
>many|TRBV28|TRBD1|TRBJ1-5
CASITTGALTSAQHF
TGTGCCAGCATTACGACAGGGGCTCTCACATCGGCCCAGCATTTT
>many|TRBV7-2|TRBD2|TRBJ2-2
CASSPRRGAGELFF
TGTGCCAGCAGCCCCCGACGGGGGGCCGGGGAGCTGTTTTTT
>NA|TRBV7-2|NA|TRBJ2-7
CASSPREPGGYEQYF
TGTGCCAGCAGCCCCCGTGAGCCGGGCGGTTACGAGCAGTACTTC
>NA|TRBV19|NA|TRBJ2-2
CASRLAVTWELFF
TGTGCCAGTAGATTAGCGGTCACCTGGGAGCTGTTTTTT
>many|TRBV7-9|TRBD2|TRBJ2-1
CASSSARERGGLNEQFF
TGTGCCAGCAGCTCCGCCCGCGAGCGGGGGGGCCTCAATGAGCAGTTCTTC
>NA|TRBV19|NA|TRBJ2-5
CASSPRAGSGAQYF
TGTGCCAGTAGTCCCCGGGCCGGGTCAGGGGCCCAGTACTTC
>many|TRBV2|NA|TRBJ1-5
CASSAKAVHQPQHF
TGTGCCAGCAGTGCTAAAGCGGTCCATCAGCCCCAGCATTTT
>few|TRBV11-2|NA|TRBJ2-1
CASSRTPSSYNEQFF
TGTGCCAGCAGTCGTACTCCAAGCTCCTACAATGAGCAGTTCTTC
>NA|TRBV20-1|NA|TRBJ1-5
CSASRVFGEPQHF
TGCAGTGCTAGTCGGGTCTTCGGGGAGCCCCAGCATTTT
>NA|TRBV7-8|NA|TRBJ2-2
CASSLVRGDSGELFF
TGTGCCAGCAGCTTAGTCAGGGGGGATAGCGGGGAGCTGTTTTTT
>few|TRBV29-1|NA|TRBJ2-7
CSVEGVYTYEQYF
TGCAGCGTTGAGGGGGTTTATACCTACGAGCAGTACTTC